Sequencing of this TCR beta chain was carried out in a study of cytomegalovirus exposure and HLA in healthy donors. PCR amplification relied on 60 Vbeta primers (plus 13 Jbeta primers). Profiled with immunoSEQ multiplex PCR; TCRdb holds only in-frame clones, not every one. The data contain some 140,000 clones, around three quarters of them singletons. The V end was cut by 6 bases, the J end by 2 bases, with 10 bases between. This CDR3 contains 13 residues. Germline loops: CDR1 SNHLY, CDR2 FYNNEI. In its sample, this clone was seen many times. The sequence was collected from a man between 18 and 35 years old in good health and CMV-seronegative. The rearrangement joins TRBV2 to TRBJ1-1; possible D gene TRBD1, 5 bases. The source material was PBMCs. The chain's CDR3 is CASRQTVNTEAFF. The CDR3 DNA reads TGTGCCAGCAGGCAGACAGTTAACACTGAAGCTTTCTTT.